Below are 12 T cell receptor beta chains sequenced from a single sample in a study of HIV-infected children after antiretroviral therapy interruption. A 3' RACE protocol on RNA, with unique molecular identifiers, produced the TCR library. TCRdb analysed the 3' RACE reads with MiXCR anew, one entry per CDR3 protein. The table lists approximately 16,000 distinct CDR3 sequences, under 4% of them singletons. Treatment of the sample: PENTA 11 planned treatment interruption arm or continuous ART arm. Here the sequenced sample was CD45RO+ CD8+ T cells from PBMCs, pooled from several time points, taken from a donor given antiretroviral therapy, either interrupted or continuous. Subset here: memory CD8+ CD45RO+ CD45RA- T cells. Every receptor here comes from a pool of human donors with HIV.

This clonotype occurred many times. The V and J genes are TRBV12-5 and TRBJ1-1; D remains ambiguous. The germline gives CDR1 LGHNT, CDR2 FRNRAP. The CDR3 sequence is 16 residues long. Trimming stripped 5 bases from V and 0 bases from J, with 16 bases between. In DNA, the CDR3 is TGTGCTAGTGGTCCTGTGGATCCGACTCTGAACACTGAAGCTTTCTTT. It codes for CASGPVDPTLNTEAFF.

This clonotype came up many times. The CDR3 DNA reads as TGTGCCAGCAGTCCCGATCCAGCGGGGGCCCAAGAGACCCAGTACTTC. Translated, it gives CASSPDPAGAQETQYF. The rearrangement uses TRBV27 and TRBJ2-5; 8 positions match TRBD2. The CDR3 is made up of 16 amino acids. The germline V gene has CDR1 MNHEY and CDR2 SMNVEV (reference sequence). Trimming removed 5 bases from V and 1 base from J; junction bases left unmatched: 9.

This clonotype was seen at least ten times. The chain uses TRBV5-1 and TRBJ2-5; 13 bases are a match to TRBD2. Germline trimming cut 4 bases from V and 4 bases from J; bases unmatched to any gene: 10. The germline V gene has CDR1 SGHRS and CDR2 YFSETQ. This CDR3 comprises 17 residues. CDR3 nucleotides: TGCGCCAGCAGCGTAAACCCGACTAGCGGGGGGAGAGAGACCCAGTACTTC. It yields the protein CASSVNPTSGGRETQYF.

This clonotype was seen many times. This chain links TRBV24-1 with TRBJ2-7, with TRBD1 matching over 8 bases. The CDR3 runs 12 residues. Losses at the gene ends were 5 bases for V and 6 bases for J; bases not matched to a gene: 2. Germline CDR1 is KGHDR and CDR2 is SFDVKD. The CDR3 nucleotides are TGTGCCACCAGTGGAGACAGGGGCGAGCAGTACTTC. Translated, it gives CATSGDRGEQYF.

This rearrangement joins TRBV7-8 to TRBJ2-2, with D perhaps matching TRBD1 or TRBD2 (6 bases each). In germline, CDR1 is SGHVS, CDR2 FQNEAQ. V dropped 2 bases and J dropped 7 bases, with 11 bases sitting between them. The CDR3 is made up of 14 amino acids. CDR3 protein: CASSLSGADGELFF. The CDR3 DNA follows: TGTGCCAGCAGCTTATCGGGGGCTGACGGGGAGCTGTTTTTT.

This clonotype was detected ten times or more. The rearrangement uses TRBV4-3 and TRBJ1-3; TRBD1 is a possible D gene (5 bases). V was cut by 1 base and J by 0 bases, with 13 bases left in between. There are 17 residues in the CDR3. Germline V CDR1 and CDR2: LGHNA, YSLEER. CDR3 sequence reads: CASSQVYKGYSGNTIYF. The CDR3 DNA reads as TGCGCCAGCAGCCAAGTATATAAGGGGTACTCTGGAAACACCATATATTTT.

In its sample, this clonotype was seen a few times. The V and J genes are TRBV6-6 and TRBJ2-3; 9 bases align to TRBD2. There are 15 residues in the CDR3. V shed 6 bases and J 4 bases; nucleotides not matched to a gene: 8. Germline V gives CDR1 MNHNY, CDR2 SVGAGI (reference sequence). The DNA of the CDR3 is TGTGCCAGCAGCCTACTAGCGGGTGGGGCAGATACGCAGTATTTT. Encoded protein: CASSLLAGGADTQYF.

This clonotype occurred many times. This chain links TRBV5-1 with TRBJ1-6; TRBD1 might be the D (5 bases). The CDR3 is made up of 15 amino acids. The V and J ends lost 4 bases and 10 bases respectively, with 18 bases between them. The germline V gene has CDR1 SGHRS and CDR2 YFSETQ. The CDR3 is CASSARAGSRSPLHF. The CDR3 DNA reads as TGCGCCAGCAGCGCACGTGCAGGGTCCCGATCACCCCTCCACTTT.

In its sample, this clonotype was seen many times. The V gene is TRBV6-4, the J gene TRBJ2-2; tentatively, D is TRBD1 or TRBD2 (6 bases each). Germline CDR1 and CDR2: MRHNA and SNTAGT. The V gene lost 0 bases and the J gene lost 3 bases, with 11 bases spanning the gap. There are 16 residues in the CDR3. CDR3 nucleotide sequence: TGTGCCAGCAGTGACTCATCTAGGGGGGACACCGGGGAGCTGTTTTTT. This encodes CASSDSSRGDTGELFF.

This clonotype has a count of ten or more. This chain links TRBV28 with TRBJ1-1; D gene unclear. V was pared by 0 bases and J by 5 bases, with 13 bases between. The germline V gene encodes CDR1 MDHEN and CDR2 SYDVKM. CDR3 size: 15 residues. The CDR3: CASSLWTRRRTEAFF. The CDR3 nucleotides are TGTGCCAGCAGTTTATGGACCCGACGAAGAACTGAAGCTTTCTTT. Full variable domain (missing parts from reference TRBV28 and TRBJ1-1): DVKVTQSSRYLVKRTGEKVFLECVQDMDHENMFWYRQDPGLGLRLIYFSYDVKMKEKGDIPEGYSVSREKKERFSLILESASTNQTSMYLCASSLWTRRRTEAFFGQGTRLTVV.

This clonotype was counted many times. CDR3 in DNA: TGTGCCATCAGTGAGATGAACAGGCCGAACACTGAAGCTTTCTTT. Translation gives CAISEMNRPNTEAFF. This chain uses TRBV10-3 with TRBJ1-1, with D perhaps matching TRBD1 (5 bases). The CDR3 consists of 15 residues. Trimming cost V 2 bases and J 1 base, with 11 bases left between them. From germline, CDR1 is ENHRY and CDR2 SYGVKD.

The V and J genes are TRBV6-2 or TRBV6-3 and TRBJ1-1; D gene ambiguous. Germline CDR1 is MNHEY and CDR2 is SVGEGT. The V end was cut by 0 bases, the J end by 2 bases, with 7 bases between. This CDR3 is 14 amino acids long. The CDR3 is CASSYSNSNTEAFF. CDR3 coding DNA: TGTGCCAGCAGTTACTCGAACAGTAACACTGAAGCTTTCTTT.